These 16 T cell receptor beta chains were all obtained from the same sample, sequenced in a study of cytomegalovirus exposure and HLA in healthy donors. Vbeta (60) and Jbeta (13) primers were used in the PCR. Produced via immunoSEQ multiplex PCR; TCRdb's table is partial and in-frame only. The data contain roughly 110,000 clones, roughly four fifths of them singletons. Source material: PBMCs. The receptors derive from a man in his fifties or sixties in good health and CMV-seronegative.

This clone was detected only once. This chain uses TRBV18 with TRBJ1-3; TRBD1 matches at 9 bases. The CDR3 loop spans 15 amino acids. Trimming cost V 5 bases and J 4 bases; bases outside gene matches: 6. Germline CDR1 reads KGHSH; CDR2 reads LQKENI. CDR3 bases: TGTGCCAGCTCAGTGGACAGGGGAGAAGGAAACACCATATATTTT. Its protein is CASSVDRGEGNTIYF.

The V call is TRBV29-1, the J call TRBJ2-7; possibly TRBD1 for D (5 bases). The germline V and J ends were trimmed by 3 bases and 5 bases, with 14 bases remaining between them. The germline V gene encodes CDR1 SQVTM and CDR2 ANQGSEA. The CDR3 has 13 amino acids. CDR3 amino acids: CSVDGQGLDEQYF. DNA for the CDR3: TGCAGCGTTGATGGGCAGGGTTTGGACGAGCAGTACTTC.

Only one count was recorded for this clone. The chain uses TRBV19 and TRBJ1-5; possible D gene TRBD1, 5 bases. This CDR3 is built from 13 residues. Looked up from germline, CDR1 is LNHDA and CDR2 is SQIVND (reference sequence). With 3 bases removed from V and 7 bases from J, the gap between germline ends came to 10 bases. CDR3 coding DNA: TGTGCCAGTAGTATTGGCGGGGACCAGCCCCAGCATTTT. Its protein product is CASSIGGDQPQHF.

The chain has TRBV7-2 and TRBJ2-2; no firm D call. The V and J ends lost 5 bases and 6 bases respectively, with 13 bases between them. The CDR3 has 14 amino acids. CDR1 SGHTA and CDR2 FQGNSA come from the germline V gene. The CDR3 DNA is TGTGCCAGCAGCCCTTCAGTGGTTGCCGGGGAGCTGTTTTTT. Residues: CASSPSVVAGELFF. The full variable domain, its missing parts supplied by reference TRBV7-2 and TRBJ2-2, is GAGVSQSPSNKVTEKGKDVELRCDPISGHTALYWYRQSLGQGLEFLIYFQGNSAPDKSGLPSDRFSAERTGGSVSTLTIQRTQQEDSAVYLCASSPSVVAGELFFGEGSRLTVL.

The rearrangement links TRBV10-3 to TRBJ1-1; D unresolved. V was clipped by 2 bases and J by 0 bases, with 7 bases between them. The germline V gene encodes CDR1 ENHRY and CDR2 SYGVKD. This CDR3 has 14 amino acids. CDR3 bases: TGTGCCATCAGTGAGATTGCGGTGAACACTGAAGCTTTCTTT. It translates to CAISEIAVNTEAFF.

This chain connects TRBV5-6 to TRBJ1-5; 7 bases line up with TRBD1. The V gene's germline CDR1 is SGHDT and CDR2 YYEEEE. The V gene end was trimmed by 3 bases and the J gene end by 6 bases; junction bases not matched to a gene: 6. The CDR3 extends over 14 amino acids. The CDR3 region is CASSSRTGVQPQHF. The CDR3 DNA reads as TGTGCCAGCAGCTCCAGAACAGGGGTTCAGCCCCAGCATTTT.

This rearrangement joins TRBV5-5 to TRBJ2-5; the match to TRBD2 covers 7 bases. Trimming took 4 bases from V and 0 from J; bases not matched to a gene: 6. This CDR3 has 15 amino acids. CDR1 is SGHKS, CDR2 YYEKEE, per germline (reference sequence). DNA of the CDR3: TGTGCCAGCAGCGCGGCTAGCGGAGACCAAGAGACCCAGTACTTC. The encoded protein is CASSAASGDQETQYF.

This chain links TRBV7-2 with TRBJ2-2, with 7 bases aligning to TRBD2. The germline gives CDR1 SGHTA, CDR2 FQGNSA. The CDR3 has 19 residues. J lost 1 base, V lost 4 bases, and 15 bases had no gene match. As DNA, the CDR3 is TGTGCCAGCAGCTCCTCCAGCGGTTGGAGCGGGGAGAACACCGGGGAGCTGTTTTTT. Translating gives CASSSSSGWSGENTGELFF.

This clone was seen a few times. The V gene is TRBV7-9, the J gene TRBJ2-5; 7 nucleotides match TRBD2. J lost 0 bases, V lost 4 bases, and 8 bases had no gene match. In germline, CDR1 is SEHNR, CDR2 FQNEAQ (reference sequence). This CDR3 has 16 amino acids. The CDR3 bases are TGTGCCAGCAGCTCCCGATCAGGACTAGACCAAGAGACCCAGTACTTC. This codes for CASSSRSGLDQETQYF.

The chain joins TRBV6-4 to TRBJ2-1, with 7 nucleotides matching TRBD2. The V segment lost 6 bases and the J segment 1 base; nucleotides outside the gene matches: 9. Germline CDR1 reads MRHNA; CDR2 reads SNTAGT. The CDR3 is 16 amino acids. CDR3 nucleotide sequence: TGTGCCAGCAGATACTCTAGCGGTGGATCCTACAATGAGCAGTTCTTC. Its protein product is CASRYSSGGSYNEQFF.

The chain couples TRBV6-4 to TRBJ2-3; 8 bases match TRBD2. The CDR3 totals 14 residues. The germline CDR1 and CDR2 sequences are MRHNA and SNTAGT. The V segment lost 4 bases and the J segment 3 bases; nucleotides outside the gene matches: 3. The CDR3 spells CASSVLAGTDTQYF. DNA of the CDR3: TGTGCCAGCAGTGTGCTAGCGGGTACAGATACGCAGTATTTT.

This rearrangement joins TRBV9 to TRBJ2-1; the D is unclear. Germline CDR1 is SGDLS and CDR2 is YYNGEE. The V and J ends lost 0 bases and 0 bases respectively, with 7 bases between them. The CDR3 has 15 residues. In DNA, the CDR3 is TGTGCCAGCAGCGTAGGCGGAAACTCCTACAATGAGCAGTTCTTC. Protein sequence: CASSVGGNSYNEQFF.

The chain recombines TRBV5-1 with TRBJ2-5; 7 positions agree with TRBD2. The CDR3 length is 14 residues. Germline-derived CDR1 and CDR2 are SGHRS and YFSETQ. V was pared by 1 base and J by 5 bases, with 5 bases of the junction left unmatched. The CDR3 spells CASSLSGDFETQYF. The CDR3 bases are TGCGCCAGCAGCTTGAGCGGGGATTTCGAGACCCAGTACTTC.

This chain connects TRBV25-1 to TRBJ1-1; unclear D gene. The CDR3 extends over 13 amino acids. Germline CDR1 reads MGHDK; CDR2 reads SYGVNS. The ends were cut back, 3 bases at V and 5 bases at J, with 10 bases in the middle. CDR3 in DNA: TGTGCCAGCAGTGACTATCCGCTGACTGAAGCTTTCTTT. Translating gives CASSDYPLTEAFF.

This CDR3 is CASSLGGGDSNQPQHF. CDR3 in DNA: TGTGCCAGCAGCTTAGGAGGTGGAGATAGCAATCAGCCCCAGCATTTT. The chain recombines TRBV11-2 with TRBJ1-5; the D is unclear. V was pared by 1 base and J by 0 bases, with 10 bases between. CDR3 length: 16 residues. Per germline, CDR1 SGHAT and CDR2 FQNNGV. Full variable domain (rest looked up from reference TRBV11-2 and TRBJ1-5): EAGVAQSPRYKIIEKRQSVAFWCNPISGHATLYWYQQILGQGPKLLIQFQNNGVVDDSQLPKDRFSAERLKGVDSTLKIQPAKLEDSAVYLCASSLGGGDSNQPQHFGDGTRLSIL.

CDR3 bases: TGTGCCAGCAGCCCCACGGGGAGGGAGGATCAGCCCCAGCATTTT. Protein sequence: CASSPTGREDQPQHF. The chain combines TRBV6-5 with TRBJ1-5; D remains ambiguous. This CDR3 has 15 residues. CDR1 MNHEY and CDR2 SVGAGI come from the germline V gene. V shed 6 bases and J shed 5 bases, with 17 bases lying between them.